The T cell receptor beta chain described here comes from a study of chemoradiotherapy in HPV16-positive cancers. Study in general: Candidate HPV-specific clones and shared TCR motifs came from two HPV16-positive patients. Study-wide findings and caveats: HPV-responsive T-cell expansion during chemoradiotherapy was linked to improved recurrence-free survival in HPV16-positive patients. The functional HPV-specific definition rests on just a couple of HPV16-positive patients.

A few counts support this clone. Its target is not known. Trimming cost V 4 bases and J 3 bases; bases outside gene matches: 17. The CDR3 has 19 residues. Germline CDR1 and CDR2: SGHDT and YYEEEE. Sequencing was performed with immunoSEQ multiplex PCR; in TCRdb, only in-frame clones are kept and a portion is missing. Of 35,000 to 45,000 clones listed, approximately 73% are singletons. Sequenced here: blood, sampled from a patient who underwent chemoradiotherapy. This chain uses TRBV5-6 with TRBJ1-4; 8 bases match TRBD1. This receptor was identified in a human donor with HPV-associated anogenital cancer. Here the CDR3 DNA reads TGTGCCAGCAGCCAGTTCACAGGGGGACGAGTGGGGGCTAATGAAAAACTGTTTTTT. Translating gives CASSQFTGGRVGANEKLFF.